Sequencing of this T cell receptor (beta chain) was carried out in a study of T cell repertoires in cytomegalovirus infection. V was clipped by 3 bases and J by 2 bases, with 14 bases between them. The CDR3 is 15 amino acids. Germline loops: CDR1 SGHTA, CDR2 FQGNSA. As regards this clonotype: Its antigen is not known.

TCRdb passed the reads through MiXCR, listing each CDR3 protein once. The sample has about 160,000 distinct CDR3 sequences; about 22% are singletons. This material consisted of CD8+ T cells from cultured PBMCs, taken from culture after CMV antigen stimulation. The source of this sequence is a human donor in good health (CMV status not recorded). Some clones in this sample may be carry-over from other donors' samples. The J gene is TRBJ2-7, the V gene TRBV7-2; weak D call: TRBD1 (7 bases). The DNA of the CDR3 is TGTGCCAGCAGCTTTGCAGGGGGGACAACCTACGAGCAGTACTTC. Its translation is CASSFAGGTTYEQYF.